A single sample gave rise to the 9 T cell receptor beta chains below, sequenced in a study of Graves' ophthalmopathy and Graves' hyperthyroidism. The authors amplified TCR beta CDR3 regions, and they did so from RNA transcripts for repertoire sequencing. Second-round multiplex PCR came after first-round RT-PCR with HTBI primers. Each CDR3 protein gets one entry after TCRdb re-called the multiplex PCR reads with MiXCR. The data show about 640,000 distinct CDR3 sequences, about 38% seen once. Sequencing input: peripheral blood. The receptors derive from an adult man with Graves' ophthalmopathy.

CDR3 sequence (DNA): TGTGCCAGCAGACGACAAACGGGCGGGACCCAGTACTTC. Translating it yields CASRRQTGGTQYF. The chain links TRBV7-9 to TRBJ2-5; D is undetermined. Trimming shortened V by 6 bases and J by 7 bases, and 15 bases separated the two germline ends. The CDR3 spans 13 residues. Per the germline V gene, CDR1 is SEHNR and CDR2 is FQNEAQ (reference sequence).

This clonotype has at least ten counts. CDR3 amino acids: CATSDSTGTRRTQYF. In DNA, the CDR3 is TGTGCCACCAGTGATTCTACCGGGACACGGAGGACCCAGTACTTC. The genes are TRBV24-1 and TRBJ2-5; TRBD1 is a possible D gene (6 bases). Trimming left V 2 bases short and J 7 bases short, with 16 bases between. The CDR3 length is 15 residues. The germline gives CDR1 KGHDR, CDR2 SFDVKD.

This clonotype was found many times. CDR3 loop: CASSSGRQGNGYTF. In DNA form, the CDR3 reads TGTGCCAGCAGCAGCGGAAGACAGGGAAATGGCTACACCTTC. This chain links TRBV13 with TRBJ1-2, with TRBD1 identical over 7 bases. This CDR3 is built from 14 residues. Germline V gene lookup returns CDR1 PRHDT and CDR2 FYEKMQ (reference sequence). Unmatched junction bases numbered 9, after V lost 5 bases and J lost 6 bases.

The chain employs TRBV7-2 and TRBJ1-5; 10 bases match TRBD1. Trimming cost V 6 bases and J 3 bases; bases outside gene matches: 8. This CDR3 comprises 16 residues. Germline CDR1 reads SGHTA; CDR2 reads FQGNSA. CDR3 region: CASSLKGQGSNQPQHF. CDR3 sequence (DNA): TGTGCCAGCAGTTTAAAGGGACAGGGGTCCAATCAGCCCCAGCATTTT.

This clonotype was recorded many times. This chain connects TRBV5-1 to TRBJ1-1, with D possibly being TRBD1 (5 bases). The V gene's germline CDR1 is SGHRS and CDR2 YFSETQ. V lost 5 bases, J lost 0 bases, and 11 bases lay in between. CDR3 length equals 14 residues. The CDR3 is CASSPGIVNTEAFF. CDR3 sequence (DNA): TGCGCCAGCAGTCCAGGGATCGTGAACACTGAAGCTTTCTTT.

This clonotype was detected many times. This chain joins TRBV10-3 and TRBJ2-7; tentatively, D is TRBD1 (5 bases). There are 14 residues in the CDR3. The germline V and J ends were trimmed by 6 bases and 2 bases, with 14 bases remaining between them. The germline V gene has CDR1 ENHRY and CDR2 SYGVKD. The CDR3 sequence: CAIRVGAGPYEQYF. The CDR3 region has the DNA TGTGCCATCAGGGTAGGGGCAGGTCCCTACGAGCAGTACTTC.

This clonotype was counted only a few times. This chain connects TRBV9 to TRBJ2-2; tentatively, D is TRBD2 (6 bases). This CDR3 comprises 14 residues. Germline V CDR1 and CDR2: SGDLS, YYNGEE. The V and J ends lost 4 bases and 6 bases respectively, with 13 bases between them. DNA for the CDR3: TGTGCCAGCAGCCCCGCTGGGGGGTCCGGGGAGCTGTTTTTT. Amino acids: CASSPAGGSGELFF.

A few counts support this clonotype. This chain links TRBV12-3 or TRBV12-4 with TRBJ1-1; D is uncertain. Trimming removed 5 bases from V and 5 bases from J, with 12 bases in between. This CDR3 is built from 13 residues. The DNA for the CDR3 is TGTGCCAGCAGTCCCTCTCTGGGGACTGAAGCTTTCTTT. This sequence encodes CASSPSLGTEAFF.

The CDR3 nucleotides are TGTGCCAGCAGCCCCCGACAGGCTCCCTCAAACACTGAAGCTTTCTTT. Amino acids: CASSPRQAPSNTEAFF. This sequence joins TRBV7-9 and TRBJ1-1; the D gene is possibly TRBD1 (6 bases). Germline V gene data show CDR1 as SEHNR and CDR2 as FQNEAQ (reference sequence). V was cut by 5 bases and J by 2 bases, with 18 bases left in between. The CDR3 extends over 16 amino acids.